Below, one TCR beta chain is given with its context. The germline gives CDR1 SGDLS, CDR2 YYNGEE. Trimming pared 0 bases from V and 7 bases from J, leaving 10 bases between. The length of the CDR3 is 14 residues. This sample is part of a study of radiotherapy plus CTLA-4 blockade in lung cancer. Whole-study context: Of the patients, 15% to 20% showed objective responses and under 40% attained disease control.

Focal radiation with ipilimumab CTLA-4 blockade was given to patients with chemo-refractory metastatic non-small-cell lung cancer. The protocol was immunoSEQ multiplex PCR, while the TCRdb copy is restricted to in-frame clones and leaves out a portion. Of about 85,000 clones in the sample, around 86% were seen once. This receptor was taken from a human donor with non-small cell lung cancer who had a partial response to radiotherapy plus ipilimumab. The sample consisted of peripheral blood, taken from a patient treated with radiotherapy plus ipilimumab. The chain joins TRBV9 to TRBJ2-2; tentatively, D is TRBD2 (5 bases). In nucleotides, the CDR3 is TGTGCCAGCAGCGTAGTCGTGGCGGGCGGGGAGCTGTTTTTT. Its translation: CASSVVVAGGELFF.